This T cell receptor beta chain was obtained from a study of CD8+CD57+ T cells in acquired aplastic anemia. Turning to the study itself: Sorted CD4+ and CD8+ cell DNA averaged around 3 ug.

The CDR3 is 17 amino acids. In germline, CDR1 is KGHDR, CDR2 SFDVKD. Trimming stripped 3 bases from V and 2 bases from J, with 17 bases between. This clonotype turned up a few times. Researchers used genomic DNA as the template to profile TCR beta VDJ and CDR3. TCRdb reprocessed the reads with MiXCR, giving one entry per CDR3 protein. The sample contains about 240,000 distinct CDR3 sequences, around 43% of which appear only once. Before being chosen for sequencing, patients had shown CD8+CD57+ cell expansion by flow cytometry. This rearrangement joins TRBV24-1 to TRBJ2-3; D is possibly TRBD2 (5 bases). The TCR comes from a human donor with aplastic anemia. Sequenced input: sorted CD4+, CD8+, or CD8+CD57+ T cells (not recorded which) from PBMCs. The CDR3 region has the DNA TGTGCCACCAGTGATCCGAAAGCTATTCGGGACACAGATACGCAGTATTTT. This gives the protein CATSDPKAIRDTDTQYF.